What follows are 9 T cell receptor beta chains derived from one specimen sequenced in a study of molecular identifiers for immune sequencing clone quantification listed by TCRdb under 2018. Preparation of the library involved PCR. Sequencing was carried out with a NextSeq 500. TCRdb took the public reads, trimmed them with fastp at Q25, ran MiXCR for clone calling and kept in-frame beta chains. Merged by CDR3 protein, the rows form single entries marked with the most common genes and DNA. The sample table holds 40,000 to 65,000 distinct CDR3 sequences, of which 36% were seen once. 3.5% to 4.5% of the sample rests with the top ten. The sequencing sample was made of naive CD8+ T cells from blood, with Jurkat cell RNA spiked in. The cell subset or site label, as the study defines it: FACS-sorted CD8+CD4-CCR7+CD45RA+ naive T cells. All receptors derive from a human donor in good health. Some libraries in this study had Jurkat cell RNA spiked in.

To note about this clonotype: Lacking the conserved final phenylalanine or tryptophan, this CDR3 likely reflects a read error. J is TRBJ1-4 and V is TRBV28; D may be TRBD1 (5 bases). The germline V gene has CDR1 MDHEN and CDR2 SYDVKM. V shed 11 bases and J shed 0 bases, with 7 bases lying between them. The CDR3 consists of 12 residues. The CDR3 protein is CAGGATNEKLFL. Written as DNA, the CDR3 is TGTGCCGGGGGGGCAACTAATGAAAAACTGTTTTTA.

This clonotype was detected a few times. DNA of the CDR3: TGTGCCAGCAGTCGTATCCGGGTCGATACGCAGTATTTT. This sequence encodes CASSRIRVDTQYF. This chain links TRBV27 with TRBJ2-3; unclear D gene. The V gene's germline CDR1 is MNHEY and CDR2 SMNVEV (reference sequence). V was trimmed by 5 bases and J by 6 bases, leaving 12 bases between them. This CDR3 contains 13 residues.

About this clonotype: The junction differs from germline at one of its ends, possibly a read error. The chain carries TRBV29-1 and TRBJ1-1, with D unclear. There are 10 residues in the CDR3. Germline values: CDR1 SQVTM, CDR2 ANQGSEA. DNA for the CDR3: TGCAGCGTCCCCGGTCCTGAAGCTCTCTTT. The encoded protein is CSVPGPEALF.

This clonotype has a handful of counts. The rearrangement uses TRBV6-5 and TRBJ2-7, with D tentatively TRBD1 (5 bases). Germline-derived CDR1 and CDR2 are MNHEY and SVGAGI. Trimming shortened V by 6 bases and J by 3 bases, and 6 bases separated the two germline ends. The CDR3 runs to 11 residues. The CDR3 bases are TGTGCCAGCAGGACAGTCTACGAGCAGTACTTC. Translating gives CASRTVYEQYF.

A remark on this clonotype: This is likely a read error, given that the CDR3 carries no conserved phenylalanine or tryptophan at its end. V gene TRBV20-1 combines with J gene TRBJ2-3, with unresolved D. The germline V gene has CDR1 DFQATT and CDR2 SNEGSKA (reference sequence). V was trimmed by 6 bases and J by 1 base, leaving 14 bases between them. The CDR3 totals 14 residues. CDR3 amino acids: CSAPPATGTDTQYY. The CDR3 DNA follows: TGCAGTGCCCCCCCGGCCACGGGCACAGATACGCAGTATTAT.

The chain employs TRBV5-1 and TRBJ2-7; the match to TRBD1 covers 7 bases. V lost 2 bases and J lost 5; bases outside the gene matches: 7. Germline assignment: CDR1 SGHRS and CDR2 YFSETQ. CDR3 length: 14 amino acids. CDR3 sequence (DNA): TGCGCCAGCAGCTTATCCACAGGGGTCAACGAGCAGTACTTC. Translation gives CASSLSTGVNEQYF.

By share, this clonotype ranks as medium-sized. The rearrangement joins TRBV28 to TRBJ1-5, with 7 bases fitting TRBD1. CDR3 size: 13 residues. Per the germline V gene, CDR1 is MDHEN and CDR2 is SYDVKM. Trimming took 5 bases from V and 6 from J; bases not matched to a gene: 4. DNA for the CDR3: TGTGCCAGCAGTGAGAGGGGGCCTCAGCCCCAGCATTTT. The encoded protein is CASSERGPQPQHF. Variable domain in full (rest from reference TRBV28 and TRBJ1-5): DVKVTQSSRYLVKRTGEKVFLECVQDMDHENMFWYRQDPGLGLRLIYFSYDVKMKEKGDIPEGYSVSREKKERFSLILESASTNQTSMYLCASSERGPQPQHFGDGTRLSIL.

This clonotype occurred a few times. This chain links TRBV11-1 with TRBJ2-1; TRBD2 matches at 10 bases. This CDR3 is built from 13 residues. Germline loops: CDR1 SGHAT, CDR2 FQDESV (reference sequence). After removal of 4 bases from V and 9 bases from J, the junction contained 3 bases not matched to a gene. The CDR3 here is CASSSSGRIEQFF. The CDR3 nucleotides are TGTGCCAGCAGCTCTAGCGGGAGAATTGAGCAGTTCTTC.

This clonotype was seen a few times. V usage is TRBV28 and J usage is TRBJ1-5; the D gene is possibly TRBD1 (6 bases). Trimming pared 3 bases from V and 1 base from J, leaving 16 bases between. This CDR3 comprises 17 residues. The germline V gene encodes CDR1 MDHEN and CDR2 SYDVKM. The DNA of the CDR3 is TGTGCCAGCAGTTTCTGGGGGGCCTCAGTAAGCAATCAGCCCCAGCATTTT. Protein: CASSFWGASVSNQPQHF.